This TCR beta chain was sequenced during a study of T cell responses to AZD1222 COVID-19 vaccine (dated by TCRdb to 2020 to 2023). Study-level background: AZD1222 recipients given second doses at about 4 weeks or at about 12 weeks were pooled, since spike-specific TCR depth and breadth were not found to differ between the two schedules. TCR sequencing was performed for about 250 trial participants, of whom about 210 were given two doses of AZD1222 and some 25 were given two doses of MenACWY control vaccine. Trial participants were enrolled by age into 18-55, 56-69 and 70-plus year subgroups, with roughly 160, 29 and 62 TCR-sequenced participants respectively.

Overall study outcomes, separate from this receptor: CD4 TCRs associated with the vaccine covered the entire spike protein, and the dominant responses were in regions 160-218 and 743-854. Only 5 to 7 AZD1222 recipients were SARS-CoV-2 seropositive at baseline, limiting conclusions about previously exposed vaccinees. Epitopes outside the regions mutated in the B.1.351 and B.1.1.7 variants were reportedly recognized by nearly half of the unique spike-specific TCRs. After two AZD1222 doses, spike-specific TCR breadth and depth were significantly higher than at day 0 and than in MenACWY recipients. Because no samples from the day 14 peak response were available, repertoires could be characterized only after the peak T cell response. Participants were mostly white British, with more females than males. The authors suggested clonal diversity may have been underestimated. In the small 56-69-year group, the increase in depth fell short of significance, most likely because of low power.

In the paper's terms, the time point label means: baseline before first vaccination. Samples from vaccinated people were obtained from the UK trials COV001 and COV002, which included a single-blind randomized controlled phase 2/3 trial of AZD1222 (ChAdOx1 nCoV-19) in healthy adults. For TCRbeta chain sequencing, PBMC samples from trial participants were taken at day 0 and at day 28 after the second dose. The CDR3 regions of human TCRbeta chains were analyzed by immunosequencing. The authors processed their data as follows. TCRs in the repertoires were matched against a reference library of SARS-CoV-2-specific TCRs that had been generated with the MIRA antigen-specificity platform. Breadth meant the fraction of unique TCRs that were SARS-CoV-2-associated, whereas depth meant the fraction of total T cells that were SARS-CoV-2-associated. Each spike-specific TCR was assigned to its reactive spike region and to a CD4 or CD8 class using the MIRA data. Log10-transformed breadth and depth values were compared by one-way ANOVA with Sidak's multiple comparisons tests. Sourced from immuneACCESS, this table was stored by TCRdb with only in-frame sequences that have V and J called. A share of the clones is absent; for the studies checked, an unresolved V gene accounts for under half, and the remainder has no known explanation. V and J calls and clone size are given by that table; D and trimming were obtained from the DNA. In this sample the table shows 95,000 to 130,000 clones, approximately 86% of which occur a single time. The leading ten clones occupy just over 9.5% of the sample.

Taken from the germline V gene, the CDR1 and CDR2 loops are SGHVS and FNYEAQ. The junction shows trimming of 5 bases on V and 0 bases on J, plus 8 bases between the germline ends. The CDR3 contains 14 residues, cysteine and phenylalanine counted. Only the CDR3 region is kept as DNA, spanning 42 bases read in frame from base 1. Note on this clone: Its antigen is not yet known. The record has no base qualities; no much larger clone is one base away.

Sequencing was performed on peripheral blood, taken on day 0 of AZD1222 vaccination. The V gene is TRBV7-6 and the J gene is TRBJ1-3; the D gene cannot be resolved reliably. This receptor was taken from an adult in good health. The sequenced DNA is TGTGCCAGCAGCCTGCAGTACTCTGGAAACACCATATATTTT. Translation gives CASSLQYSGNTIYF.